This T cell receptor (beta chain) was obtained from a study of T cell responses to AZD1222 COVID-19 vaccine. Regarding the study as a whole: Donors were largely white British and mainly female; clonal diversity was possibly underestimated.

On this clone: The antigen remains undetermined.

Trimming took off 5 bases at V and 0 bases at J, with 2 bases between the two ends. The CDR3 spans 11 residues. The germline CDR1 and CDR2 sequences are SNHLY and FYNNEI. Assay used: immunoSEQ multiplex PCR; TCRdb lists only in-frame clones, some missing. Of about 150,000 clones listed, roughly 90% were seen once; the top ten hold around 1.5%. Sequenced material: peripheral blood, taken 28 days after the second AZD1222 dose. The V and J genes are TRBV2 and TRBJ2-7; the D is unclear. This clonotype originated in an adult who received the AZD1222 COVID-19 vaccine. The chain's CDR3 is CASSSSYEQYF. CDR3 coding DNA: TGTGCCAGCAGTTCCTCCTACGAGCAGTACTTC.